This TCR beta chain appears in the sequencing data of a study of blood T cell repertoires in COVID-19. The CDR3 is made up of 15 amino acids. Germline values: CDR1 KGHSY, CDR2 FQNENV. The ends were cut back, 0 bases at V and 6 bases at J, with 14 bases in the middle. Assay: immunoSEQ multiplex PCR; the TCRdb copy retains only in-frame clones and omits some. The top ten clones hold 5.5% to 8% of a sample with 55,000 or so clones, about nine tenths of them seen once. The receptor was derived from a man aged 40-49 years with acute or convalescent COVID-19. The rearrangement joins TRBV16 to TRBJ1-2, with D possibly being TRBD1 (6 bases). Specimen: peripheral blood. In DNA, the CDR3 is TGTGCCAGCAGCCAATCTTCCTCCTCAGGGGATGGCTACACCTTC. Protein: CASSQSSSSGDGYTF. The variable domain in full, with the rest retrieved from reference TRBV16 and TRBJ1-2, is GEEVAQTPKHLVRGEGQKAKLYCAPIKGHSYVFWYQQVLKNEFKFLISFQNENVFDETGMPKERFSAKCLPNSPCSLEIQATKLEDSAVYFCASSQSSSSGDGYTFGSGTRLTVV.